This TCR beta chain was found in a study of molecular identifiers for immune sequencing clone quantification. Each CDR3 protein gets one entry after TCRdb re-called the PCR reads with MiXCR. The top ten clones hold 0.75% to 0.8% of a sample with approximately 680,000 distinct CDR3 sequences, roughly 23% of them seen once. Many counts were recorded for this clonotype. Its antigen is unknown. The V end was cut by 5 bases, the J end by 1 base, with 14 bases between. This CDR3 is built from 15 residues. CDR1 and CDR2 (germline): SGHVS, FNYEAQ. Study-level points and caveats: Clonotypes surpassing 20 RNA copies contained over 97% of effector molecules, versus under 1% in naive cells. Barcode sharing among identical TCR molecules could make large clones appear smaller.

Libraries of naive CD8 T cells were made from about 19,000 to 1,100,000 sorted cells. They used 10%, 30% or 50% RNA. Sorting defined naive CD8 T cells as CD8+CD4-CCR7+CD45RA+. This TCR derives from a human donor in good health. Some libraries in this study had Jurkat cell RNA spiked in. The source material was naive CD8+ T cells from blood, with Jurkat cell RNA spiked in. Subset reported: FACS-sorted CD8+CD4-CCR7+CD45RA+ naive T cells. The J gene is TRBJ2-5, the V gene TRBV7-6; D assignment may be TRBD1 or TRBD2 (5 bases each). The CDR3 sequence: CASSHLRDLQETQYF. The CDR3 DNA reads as TGTGCCAGCAGCCACCTTCGGGACCTCCAAGAGACCCAGTACTTC.